This T cell receptor beta chain appears in the sequencing data of a study of T cells in Graves' hyperthyroidism and ophthalmopathy. This CDR3 comprises 15 residues. Trimming at V came to 5 bases and at J to 7 bases, leaving 10 bases not matched to a gene. CDR1 and CDR2 (germline): MGHRA, YSYEKL. This clonotype occurred a few times. It was RNA transcripts that yielded the amplified TCR beta CDR3 regions. An initial round of RT-PCR targeting the TCR CDR3 relied on the HTBI primer set. MiXCR, run by TCRdb on the multiplex PCR reads, gives a single entry per CDR3 protein. This table has hundreds of thousands of distinct CDR3 sequences, roughly 14% appearing once. The cohort's ophthalmopathy patients, a group with duration under 3 months, had a Clinical Activity Score of at least 3 and a NOSPECS grade of at least 4. Investigators excluded patients with uncontrolled infection, other autoimmune disease, pregnancy or lactation.

The sequencing input was blood. The TCR was taken from a man younger than 30 with Graves' ophthalmopathy. The gene calls are TRBV4-1 and TRBJ2-3; TRBD2 matches at 9 bases. DNA of the CDR3: TGCGCCAGCAGCGGACGGGCCCTAGCGGGAAATACGCAGTATTTT. Residues: CASSGRALAGNTQYF.